This passage covers 3 T cell receptor beta chains from one sample sequenced in a study of long-term antiretroviral therapy in people with HIV. The assay used was immunoSEQ (version v3.0), run at survey level. The table came from immunoSEQ multiplex PCR; TCRdb's copy has only in-frame clones and leaves some out. The sample includes more than 25,000 clones, approximately 90% of them seen just once. Specimen: unsorted PBMCs, collected 1.8 years after starting antiretroviral therapy. The receptors were gathered from a woman younger than 30 with HIV.

The V and J genes are TRBV9 and TRBJ2-2; 9 nucleotides agree with TRBD2. The CDR3 is 17 residues long. V shed 4 bases, J shed 5 bases, and the junction held 12 bases outside the gene matches. Germline loops: CDR1 SGDLS, CDR2 YYNGEE. CDR3: CASSRGVVAGDTGELFF. In DNA, the CDR3 is TGTGCCAGCAGCAGGGGGGTGGTAGCGGGAGATACCGGGGAGCTGTTTTTT.

This clone was seen only once. The gene calls are TRBV5-1 and TRBJ2-7, with unresolved D. In germline, CDR1 is SGHRS, CDR2 YFSETQ. This CDR3 spans 14 amino acids. Between the trimmed V and J ends, which lost 7 bases and 0 bases, there was a span of 14 bases. Written as DNA, the CDR3 is TGCGCCAGCGGTCCCGGGCCAACCTCCTACGAGCAGTACTTC. Encoded protein: CASGPGPTSYEQYF.

The V and J genes are TRBV6-1 and TRBJ1-2, with TRBD1 matching over 8 bases. The CDR3 spans 14 residues. V shed 5 bases, J shed 4 bases, and the junction held 6 bases outside the gene matches. Germline V gives CDR1 MNHNS, CDR2 SASEGT. In nucleotides, the CDR3 is TGTGCCAGCAGTTCCCGGACAGGGACCTATGGCTACACCTTC. It encodes CASSSRTGTYGYTF.